In this sample, the clone carrying this T cell receptor (beta chain) turned up a few times. This entry belongs to a study of patients and donors after allogeneic stem cell transplantation. MiXCR, applied by TCRdb to the RT-PCR reads, yields one record per CDR3 protein. In the table there are 800,000 to 1,000,000 distinct CDR3 sequences, under 20% of which are singletons. The CDR3 loop spans 15 amino acids. V was cut by 7 bases and J by 4 bases, with 19 bases left in between. Germline V gene lookup returns CDR1 SEHNR and CDR2 FQNEAQ (reference sequence). This chain joins TRBV7-9 and TRBJ2-5; D could derive from TRBD1 or TRBD2 (5 bases each). Sequencing was performed on blood, either unsorted or a sorted T cell fraction (not recorded which). The sequence was collected from a human donor who was either an allogeneic HSCT recipient or a stem cell or donor lymphocyte infusion donor (not recorded which). It is not recorded whose cells these are; they may come from a transplant donor. CDR3 residues: CASTKGRGRGETQYF. The CDR3 DNA reads TGTGCCAGCACCAAAGGACGGGGAAGGGGAGAGACCCAGTACTTC. Looking up the rest from reference TRBV7-9 and TRBJ2-5 gives the full variable domain: DTGVSQNPRHKITKRGQNVTFRCDPISEHNRLYWYRQTLGQGPEFLTYFQNEAQLEKSRLLSDRFSAERPKGSFSTLEIQRTEQGDSAMYLCASTKGRGRGETQYFGPGTRLLVL.